This T cell receptor beta chain was sequenced during a study of cytomegalovirus exposure and HLA in healthy donors (dated by TCRdb to about 2017). With regard to the full study: The 666 repertoires of the first cohort and the 110 or so validation repertoires were produced on the same platform, according to a later analysis. Besides the first cohort of approximately 710 subjects, a separate validation cohort made up of roughly 120 different subjects was used. The aim of the study was to test whether cataloging public T cell receptors could identify signatures of past pathogen exposure. High-throughput TCR immunosequencing, statistical association of individual TCRs with disease status, and machine learning were combined to predict cytomegalovirus infection status.

Reading from cysteine to phenylalanine, the CDR3 counts 15 amino acids. Only the CDR3 DNA stays, 45 bases, in frame from base 1. V loses 1 base of germline sequence and J loses 0 bases, and the interval between the two ends is 9 bases. CDR1 and CDR2 were assigned from the germline V gene as LGHNA and YNFKEQ. Of note for this clone: Its antigen is currently not known. No base-level quality is on record; no much larger clone is a single base apart.

The donors were included in the validation cohort of 100 to 150 subjects, a group kept apart from the roughly 690-subject first cohort. What the authors observed across the whole study: In vitro tests confirmed that a few of the cytomegalovirus-associated TCR beta chains recognize cytomegalovirus antigens. Most TCR sequences were observed very rarely across donors, whereas some public TCRs were present in many individuals. The classifier was reported to diagnose cytomegalovirus status with high specificity and sensitivity in both the original cohort and the validation cohort. Of the cluster scores, 85% to 95% were above 0 in a later analysis, which found that TCRs clustered in the first cohort also tended to co-occur in the 120 or so validation repertoires. It was suggested by the authors that the approach could potentially be generalized to other disease states and immunological phenotypes. The study listed 164 TCR beta chains as associated with cytomegalovirus. All 120 or so repertoires were used to score co-occurrence in the validation cohort in a later analysis, because that analysis had no HLA typing for the cohort.

Libraries were constructed by the immunoSEQ multiplex PCR assay. In the original analysis: A statistical classification framework was developed to diagnose cytomegalovirus status using the catalog of TCR beta chain sequences. TCRdb limited this immuneACCESS table to in-frame rearrangements with V and J called. A share of clones is missing; checked studies link under half to unresolved V genes, and the rest is unexplained. V, J and clone size were drawn from that table, and D and trimming were deduced from the DNA. The table for this sample lists about 98,000 clones; around 88% of them were counted only once. Approximately 4% of the sample rests with the top ten.

The sample comprised PBMCs. The V and J segments used are TRBV4-2 and TRBJ1-1; the best D guess is TRBD1, with 5 bases matching. The receptor's source is a woman aged 25 to 39 in good health and CMV-seronegative. The DNA is as follows: TGTGCCAGCAGCCAAGCGGGGGGGTTGAACACTGAAGCTTTCTTT. It encodes CASSQAGGLNTEAFF.